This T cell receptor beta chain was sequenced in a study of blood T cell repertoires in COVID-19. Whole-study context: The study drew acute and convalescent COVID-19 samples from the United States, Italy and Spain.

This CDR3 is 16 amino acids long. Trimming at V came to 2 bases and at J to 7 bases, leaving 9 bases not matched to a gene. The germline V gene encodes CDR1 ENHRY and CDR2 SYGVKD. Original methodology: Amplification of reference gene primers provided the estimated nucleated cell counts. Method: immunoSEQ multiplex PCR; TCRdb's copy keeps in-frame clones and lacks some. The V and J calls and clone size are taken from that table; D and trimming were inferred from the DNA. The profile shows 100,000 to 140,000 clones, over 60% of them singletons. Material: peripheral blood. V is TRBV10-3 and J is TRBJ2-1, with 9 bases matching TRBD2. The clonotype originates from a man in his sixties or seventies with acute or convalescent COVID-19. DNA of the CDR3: TGTGCCATCAGTGAGCCCCCCGGCGCGGGGGGGAATGAGCAGTTCTTC. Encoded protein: CAISEPPGAGGNEQFF.